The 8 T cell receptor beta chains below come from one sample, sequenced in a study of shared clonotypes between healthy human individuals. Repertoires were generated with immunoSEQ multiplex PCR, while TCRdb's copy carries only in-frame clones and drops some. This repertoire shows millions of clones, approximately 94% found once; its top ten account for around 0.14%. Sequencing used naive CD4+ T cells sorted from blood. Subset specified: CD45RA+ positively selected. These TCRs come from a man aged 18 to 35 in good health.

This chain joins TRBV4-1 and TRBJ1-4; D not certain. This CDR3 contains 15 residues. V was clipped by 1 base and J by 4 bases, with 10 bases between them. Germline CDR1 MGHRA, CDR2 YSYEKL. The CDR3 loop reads CASSQGLKFNEKLFF. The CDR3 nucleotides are TGCGCCAGCAGCCAAGGGCTCAAGTTTAATGAAAAACTGTTTTTT.

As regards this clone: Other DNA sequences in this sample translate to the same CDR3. The CDR3 is CSARGRNEQFF. The CDR3 nucleotides read TGCAGTGCTAGAGGGCGAAATGAGCAGTTCTTC. V and J are TRBV20-1 and TRBJ2-1; no clear D gene. The length of the CDR3 is 11 residues. Germline CDR1 is DFQATT and CDR2 is SNEGSKA (reference sequence). V gave up 1 base and J gave up 7 bases, with 5 bases separating them.

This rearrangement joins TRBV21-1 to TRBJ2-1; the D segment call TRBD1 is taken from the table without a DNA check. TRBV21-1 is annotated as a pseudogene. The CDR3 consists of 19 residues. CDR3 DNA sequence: TGTGCCAGCAGCAAAGATCTGGGACCGTACAGGGGGTCCTACAATGAGCAGTTCTTC. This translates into CASSKDLGPYRGSYNEQFF.

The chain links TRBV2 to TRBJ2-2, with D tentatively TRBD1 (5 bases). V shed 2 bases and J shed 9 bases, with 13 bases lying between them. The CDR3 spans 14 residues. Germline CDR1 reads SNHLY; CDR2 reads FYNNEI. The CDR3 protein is CASSERDRARELFF. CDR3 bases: TGTGCCAGCAGTGAAAGAGACAGAGCTAGGGAGCTGTTTTTT.

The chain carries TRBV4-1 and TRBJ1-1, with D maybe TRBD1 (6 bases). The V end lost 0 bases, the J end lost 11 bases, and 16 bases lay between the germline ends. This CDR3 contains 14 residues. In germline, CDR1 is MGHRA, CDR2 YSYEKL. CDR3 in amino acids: CASSQDFVQGRAFF. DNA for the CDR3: TGCGCCAGCAGCCAAGATTTTGTGCAGGGGAGGGCTTTCTTT.

Here the CDR3 reads CASSFKGRDTEAFF. The CDR3 nucleotides are TGTGCCAGCAGTTTCAAGGGGCGAGACACTGAAGCTTTCTTT. The V call is TRBV6-6, the J call TRBJ1-1, with D possibly matching TRBD1 (5 bases). The CDR3 loop spans 14 amino acids. V was pared by 4 bases and J by 3 bases, with 12 bases between. Per the germline V gene, CDR1 is MNHNY and CDR2 is SVGAGI (reference sequence).

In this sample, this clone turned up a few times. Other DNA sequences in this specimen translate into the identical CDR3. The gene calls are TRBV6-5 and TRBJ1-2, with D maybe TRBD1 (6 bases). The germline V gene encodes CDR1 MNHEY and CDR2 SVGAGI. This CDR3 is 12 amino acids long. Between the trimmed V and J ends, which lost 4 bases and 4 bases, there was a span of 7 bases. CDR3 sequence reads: CASSSDSYGYTF. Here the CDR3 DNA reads TGTGCCAGCAGTTCGGACAGCTATGGCTACACCTTC.

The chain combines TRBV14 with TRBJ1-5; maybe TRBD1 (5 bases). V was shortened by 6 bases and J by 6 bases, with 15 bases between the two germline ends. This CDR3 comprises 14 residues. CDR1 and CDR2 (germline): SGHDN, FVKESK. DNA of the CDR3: TGTGCCAGCAGTGCTGTAGGGGTTGGTCAGCCCCAGCATTTT. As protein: CASSAVGVGQPQHF.